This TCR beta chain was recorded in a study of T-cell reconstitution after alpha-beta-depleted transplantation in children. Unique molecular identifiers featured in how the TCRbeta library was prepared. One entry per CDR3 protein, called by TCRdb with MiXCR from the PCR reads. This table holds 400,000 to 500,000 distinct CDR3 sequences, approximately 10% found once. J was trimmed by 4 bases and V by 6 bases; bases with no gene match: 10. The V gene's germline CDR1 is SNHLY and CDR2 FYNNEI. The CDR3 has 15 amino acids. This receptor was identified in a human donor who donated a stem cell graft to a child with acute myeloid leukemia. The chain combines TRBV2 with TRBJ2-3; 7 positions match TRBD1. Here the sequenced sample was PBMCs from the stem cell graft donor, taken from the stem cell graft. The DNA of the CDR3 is TGTGCCAGCAGATTGAGGGGGCTGATCGCAGATACGCAGTATTTT. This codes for CASRLRGLIADTQYF.